This T cell receptor (beta chain) comes out of a study of T cells after somatic rescue of genetic block (dated by TCRdb to about 2020). For the study in its entirety: The study assessed how robust, over the long term, a T-cell system was when the system had developed through somatic rescue of a genetic block in T-cell development.

Libraries were prepared through the immunoSEQ multiplex PCR assay. The source is immuneACCESS, and TCRdb retained only in-frame sequences with V and J called. Part of the clones is not carried over; for the studies checked, unresolved V genes explain less than half of this, and the remainder is unexplained. This sample has 70,000 or so clones in its table, and around 92% of those were observed once. The biggest ten clones account for about 2.7% of the sample. The CDR3 contains 14 residues, cysteine and phenylalanine counted. The only DNA kept is the CDR3, 42 bases in frame from the first base. CDR1 and CDR2 are read off the germline V gene as SGHTA and FQGNSA. V is pruned by 3 bases and J by 5 bases, leaving 6 bases of the junction without a gene match. This clone is a singleton in its sample. The antigen it binds to is not known. No quality values exist for individual bases; no much larger clone is one base distant.

The sequence was obtained from a man aged 40-50 years. In this chain, TRBV7-2 is recombined with TRBJ2-5, with 7 junctional bases fitting TRBD2. Source material: peripheral blood mononuclear cells (PBMCs). The DNA sequence is as follows: TGTGCCAGCAGCTTCCAGGTGGGAGGGGAGACCCAGTACTTC. This sequence encodes CASSFQVGGETQYF.